One sample yielded the 10 T cell receptor beta chains listed below, sequenced in a study of blood T cell repertoires in COVID-19. The method was immunoSEQ multiplex PCR; TCRdb's version includes in-frame clones alone and lacks a portion of them. Of 150,000 to 200,000 clones in the sample, around 89% are singletons; the top ten hold 0.62%. The specimen was peripheral blood. The receptors were gathered from a man aged 45-65 years with acute or convalescent COVID-19.

This clone came up a few times. The chain employs TRBV19 and TRBJ2-7, with D maybe TRBD1 (5 bases). CDR1 is LNHDA, CDR2 SQIVND, per germline (reference sequence). This CDR3 spans 15 amino acids. The V end lost 5 bases, the J end lost 1 base, and 15 bases lay between the germline ends. The CDR3 region has the DNA TGTGCCAGTAGTCCCACATTCACAGGTTCCTACGAGCAGTACGTC. Translation: CASSPTFTGSYEQYV.

The chain combines TRBV28 with TRBJ2-7; 9 nucleotides line up with TRBD2. Losses at the gene ends were 7 bases for V and 3 bases for J; bases not matched to a gene: 10. The V gene's germline CDR1 is MDHEN and CDR2 SYDVKM. This CDR3 has 15 amino acids. CDR3: CASTFSSGSYYEQYF. CDR3 in DNA: TGTGCCAGCACCTTTAGTAGCGGGAGTTACTACGAGCAGTACTTC.

The chain employs TRBV28 and TRBJ2-7; D gene uncertain. The CDR3 extends over 11 amino acids. Deletions cut 6 bases from V and 7 bases from J, with 10 bases between. The germline V gene encodes CDR1 MDHEN and CDR2 SYDVKM. CDR3 sequence (DNA): TGTGCCAGCAGCTCTCAGTGGGAGCAGTACTTC. It specifies CASSSQWEQYF.

The chain couples TRBV2 to TRBJ1-1, with D perhaps TRBD1 (5 bases). The CDR3 covers 14 residues. Between the trimmed V and J ends, which lost 0 bases and 9 bases, there was a span of 14 bases. The germline CDR1 and CDR2 sequences are SNHLY and FYNNEI. CDR3 nucleotide sequence: TGTGCCAGCAGTGAAGCCCGACGAGGGACTCAAGCTTTCTTT. It yields the protein CASSEARRGTQAFF.

The genes are TRBV4-2 and TRBJ1-2, with 9 bases aligning to TRBD1. Germline V gene lookup returns CDR1 LGHNA and CDR2 YNFKEQ. The CDR3 has 16 residues. J was trimmed by 4 bases and V by 2 bases; bases with no gene match: 8. The chain's CDR3 is CASSQPGTGTGYGYTF. In nucleotides, the CDR3 is TGTGCCAGCAGCCAACCCGGGACAGGGACTGGCTATGGCTACACCTTC.

The rearrangement links TRBV20-1 to TRBJ2-5; D remains unclear. Germline lookup yields CDR1 DFQATT and CDR2 SNEGSKA (reference sequence). This CDR3 has 11 residues. Trimming removed 2 bases at V and 1 base at J, with 2 bases between. The CDR3 DNA is TGCAGTGCTAGACTCCAAGAGACCCAGTACTTC. Translating it yields CSARLQETQYF.

The J gene is TRBJ1-4, the V gene TRBV9; TRBD1 agrees at 9 bases. The trim removed 3 bases at V and 7 bases at J, leaving 10 bases unmatched. Germline V lookup: CDR1 SGDLS, CDR2 YYNGEE. The CDR3 has 16 amino acids. DNA of the CDR3: TGTGCCAGCAGCGCGGGACAGGGCTGGTTTGGTGAAAAACTGTTTTTT. This gives the protein CASSAGQGWFGEKLFF. Full variable domain (outside the CDR3, taken from reference TRBV9 and TRBJ1-4): DSGVTQTPKHLITATGQRVTLRCSPRSGDLSVYWYQQSLDQGLQFLIQYYNGEERAKGNILERFSAQQFPDLHSELNLSSLELGDSALYFCASSAGQGWFGEKLFFGSGTQLSVL.

The chain joins TRBV10-2 to TRBJ2-7; 8 nucleotides agree with TRBD2. Trimming cost V 1 base and J 6 bases; bases outside gene matches: 11. CDR1 and CDR2 (germline): WSHSY, SAAADI. The CDR3 contains 16 residues. CDR3 region: CASSEFREGLLAEQYF. The DNA for the CDR3 is TGCGCCAGCAGTGAGTTCCGGGAGGGCCTATTAGCCGAGCAGTACTTC.

This chain joins TRBV10-3 and TRBJ1-4, with D perhaps TRBD1 (5 bases). The germline V and J ends were trimmed by 9 bases and 4 bases, with 15 bases remaining between them. Germline V gene sequence: CDR1 ENHRY, CDR2 SYGVKD. There are 14 residues in the CDR3. The CDR3 is CAIRGAELNEKLFF. CDR3 DNA sequence: TGTGCCATAAGGGGCGCAGAACTTAATGAAAAACTGTTTTTT.

V usage is TRBV11-2 and J usage is TRBJ2-3; TRBD1 matches at 7 bases. The ends lost 6 bases at V and 3 bases at J; junction bases unmatched: 3. CDR3 size: 13 residues. Germline assignment: CDR1 SGHAT and CDR2 FQNNGV. CDR3 DNA: TGTGCCAGCAGAGAACAGGGGACAGATACGCAGTATTTT. Translation: CASREQGTDTQYF.